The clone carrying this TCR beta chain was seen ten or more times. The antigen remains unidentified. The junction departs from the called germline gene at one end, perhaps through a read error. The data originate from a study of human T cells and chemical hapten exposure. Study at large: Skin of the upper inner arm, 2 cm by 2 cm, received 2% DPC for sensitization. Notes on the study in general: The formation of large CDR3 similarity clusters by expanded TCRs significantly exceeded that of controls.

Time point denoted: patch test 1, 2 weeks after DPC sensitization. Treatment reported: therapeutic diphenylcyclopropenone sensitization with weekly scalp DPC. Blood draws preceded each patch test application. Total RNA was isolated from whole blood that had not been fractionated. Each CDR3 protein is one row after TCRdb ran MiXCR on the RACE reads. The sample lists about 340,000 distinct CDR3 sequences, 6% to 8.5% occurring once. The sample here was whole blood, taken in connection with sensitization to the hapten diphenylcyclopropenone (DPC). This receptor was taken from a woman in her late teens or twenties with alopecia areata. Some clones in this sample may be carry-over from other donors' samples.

CDR3 nucleotides: TGTGCCAGCAGCCAAGTAGGACAGGGTAATTCACCCCTCCACTTT. Translated, it gives CASSQVGQGNSPLHF. The chain has TRBV4-3 and TRBJ1-6, with TRBD1 matching 8 bases. Germline V gene data show CDR1 as LGHNA and CDR2 as YSLEER. The CDR3 loop spans 15 amino acids.